A selection of T cell receptor beta chains follows, all from one sample in a study of vaccination and CD4 T cells after COVID-19. TCRdb re-analysed the PCR reads in MiXCR, keeping a single row per CDR3 protein. The sample consists of 15,000 to 20,000 distinct CDR3 sequences, more than 20% of them appearing once. Their target antigens are unknown. Input material: cultured CD4+ T cells from blood. The receptors shown here come from a human donor with COVID-19. CDR3s include the opening cysteine and the closing phenylalanine or tryptophan. Each record gives: D gene, V gene, clone size, J gene, CDR3 protein, CDR3 DNA. The D gene is left open where the match is weak. Where a row states a size, it is once, few, many or the class of an expanded clone; other rows omit it.

TRBD1	TRBV20-1	-	TRBJ1-2	CSAAGTGGIGYTF	TGCAGTGCTGCCGGGACAGGGGGCATTGGCTACACCTTC
TRBD2	TRBV20-1	few	TRBJ2-2	CSAHTATSGGPLNTGELFF	TGCAGTGCTCACACCGCGACTAGCGGGGGGCCGCTAAACACCGGGGAGCTGTTTTTT
TRBD1	TRBV6-1	-	TRBJ2-5	CASGSEGAGTQYF	TGTGCCAGCGGCTCTGAGGGGGCGGGGACCCAGTACTTC
-	TRBV12-3/TRBV12-4	-	TRBJ2-2	CASSLNREAGELFF	TGTGCCAGCAGTTTGAACAGGGAGGCCGGGGAGCTGTTTTTT
-	TRBV25-1	once	TRBJ2-6	CASRNEGGPPLSGANVLTF	TGTGCCAGCAGAAACGAGGGGGGGCCTCCACTCTCTGGGGCCAACGTCCTGACTTTC
TRBD2	TRBV7-3	few	TRBJ2-3	CASSRAGGSTDTQYF	TGTGCCAGCAGCCGAGCGGGGGGGAGCACAGATACGCAGTATTTT
-	TRBV2	-	TRBJ2-3	CATLVSRTRAPDTQYF	TGTGCCACATTAGTTTCAAGGACCCGGGCCCCAGATACGCAGTATTTT
-	TRBV6-5	large	TRBJ2-3	CASSYSTAWWGTQYF	TGTGCCAGCAGTTACTCAACCGCTTGGTGGGGGACGCAGTATTTT
TRBD1	TRBV29-1	-	TRBJ1-2	CSVDKSGQQVGYTF	TGCAGCGTTGATAAATCGGGACAGCAGGTTGGCTACACCTTC
-	TRBV11-2	few	TRBJ2-2	CASSLRGGNTGELFF	TGTGCCAGCAGCTTAAGGGGGGGCAACACCGGGGAGCTGTTTTTT
-	TRBV12-3/TRBV12-4	-	TRBJ2-3	CASRPDTSTDTQYF	TGTGCCAGCAGACCCGACACTAGCACAGATACGCAGTATTTT
-	TRBV10-3	-	TRBJ1-4	CAIGTNEKLFF	TGTGCCATCGGAACTAATGAAAAACTGTTTTTT
-	TRBV20-1	medium-sized	TRBJ1-5	CSAISGADNQPQHF	TGCAGTGCTATTTCGGGGGCCGATAATCAGCCCCAGCATTTT
-	TRBV12-3/TRBV12-4	medium-sized	TRBJ1-6	CASKKRGSPLHF	TGTGCCAGCAAGAAAAGGGGTTCACCCCTCCACTTT
-	TRBV19	-	TRBJ1-1	CAGAGQMNTEAFF	TGTGCCGGTGCGGGACAAATGAACACTGAAGCTTTCTTT
TRBD2	TRBV28	few	TRBJ2-5	CASSASGLAGGQETQYF	TGTGCCAGCAGTGCTTCGGGACTAGCGGGGGGGCAAGAGACCCAGTACTTC
TRBD1	TRBV20-1	-	TRBJ2-7	CSAQGGTGSYEQYF	TGCAGTGCCCAAGGTGGGACAGGCTCCTACGAGCAGTACTTC
-	TRBV12-3/TRBV12-4	-	TRBJ1-1	CASNTHGRGSEAFF	TGTGCCAGCAATACTCATGGACGGGGGTCTGAAGCTTTCTTT
-	TRBV24-1	-	TRBJ1-2	CATSELDHRRQAYGNTF	TGTGCCACCAGTGAATTAGACCATCGACGACAGGCCTATGGCAACACCTTC
-	TRBV7-2	-	TRBJ2-7	CASSLMSKGEQYF	TGTGCCAGCAGCTTGATGAGTAAGGGGGAGCAGTACTTC
-	TRBV2	-	TRBJ2-5	CASRVDWGAETQYF	TGTGCCAGCAGGGTTGACTGGGGGGCGGAGACCCAGTACTTC
TRBD1	TRBV5-1	-	TRBJ1-5	CASSLTGGDGQPQHF	TGCGCCAGCAGCTTGACAGGGGGTGATGGTCAGCCCCAGCATTTT
-	TRBV20-1	-	TRBJ1-1	CSATRNTEAFF	TGCAGTGCCACTAGGAACACTGAAGCTTTCTTT
-	TRBV7-6	-	TRBJ2-2	CASAPSILNTGELFF	TGTGCTAGCGCTCCCTCGATCCTTAACACCGGGGAGCTGTTTTTT
-	TRBV18	few	TRBJ1-5	CASSPLGPQGLSNQPQHF	TGTGCCAGCTCACCACTCGGCCCCCAGGGTCTTAGCAATCAGCCCCAGCATTTT
-	TRBV27	few	TRBJ1-1	CASSLSPRAGFGTEAFF	TGTGCCAGCAGTTTAAGCCCCAGGGCTGGGTTTGGCACTGAAGCTTTCTTT
-	TRBV14	few	TRBJ1-1	CASSQLLSPLDTEAFF	TGTGCCAGCAGCCAATTACTATCTCCCCTCGACACTGAAGCTTTCTTT
TRBD2	TRBV6-5	-	TRBJ2-7	CASSYSTSLSSYEQYF	TGTGCCAGCAGTTACTCGACTAGCTTAAGCTCCTACGAGCAGTACTTC
TRBD1	TRBV6-1	-	TRBJ1-2	CASSGQGSGYTF	TGTGCCAGCAGTGGACAGGGTAGTGGCTACACCTTC
TRBD1	TRBV6-1	medium-sized	TRBJ1-5	CASRPGTGAAEGLGQPQHF	TGTGCCAGCAGACCCGGGACAGGGGCCGCGGAGGGGCTCGGTCAGCCCCAGCATTTT
-	TRBV4-1	few	TRBJ1-5	CASSRGRQGYPSRSNQPQHF	TGCGCCAGCAGCCGCGGGCGGCAGGGGTACCCCTCTCGGAGCAATCAGCCCCAGCATTTT
-	TRBV7-2	-	TRBJ1-4	CASSLLGEKLFF	TGTGCCAGCAGCCTTTTAGGTGAAAAACTGTTTTTT
TRBD2	TRBV5-1	-	TRBJ2-3	CASSSPPGLAGARGDTQYF	TGCGCCAGCAGCTCACCCCCGGGACTAGCGGGGGCCCGGGGGGATACGCAGTATTTT
-	TRBV7-9	-	TRBJ1-2	CASTTDGNYGYTF	TGTGCCAGCACCACGGACGGAAACTATGGCTACACCTTC
-	TRBV6-5	-	TRBJ2-1	CASSYSIRGADNEQFF	TGTGCCAGCAGTTACTCAATACGGGGGGCCGACAATGAGCAGTTCTTC
-	TRBV5-1	-	TRBJ2-3	CASSLGVTTETDTQYF	TGCGCCAGCAGCTTGGGGGTTACCACAGAGACGGATACGCAGTATTTT
TRBD2	TRBV2	few	TRBJ2-1	CATKTGGAYNEQFF	TGTGCCACCAAGACGGGGGGGGCCTACAATGAGCAGTTCTTC
TRBD1	TRBV6-5	-	TRBJ2-7	CASSYLWGQNVDEQYF	TGTGCCAGCAGTTACTTGTGGGGACAGAACGTGGACGAGCAGTACTTC
-	TRBV6-1	-	TRBJ2-3	CATSKTETDSQYF	TGTGCCACCAGTAAGACGGAAACAGATTCGCAGTATTTT
-	TRBV20-1	medium-sized	TRBJ1-6	CSARLQGFFSPLHF	TGCAGTGCTAGACTCCAGGGATTCTTTTCACCCCTCCACTTT
-	TRBV28	few	TRBJ1-5	CASSFVEESVLGPQHF	TGTGCCAGCAGTTTCGTGGAGGAATCAGTTTTAGGGCCCCAGCATTTT
-	TRBV19	-	TRBJ2-4	CASSIIGFSAKNIQYF	TGTGCCAGTAGTATAATTGGGTTTTCGGCCAAAAACATTCAGTACTTC
-	TRBV18	-	TRBJ2-5	CASSPRGETQYF	TGTGCCAGCTCACCCCGTGGAGAGACCCAGTACTTC
-	TRBV5-1	few	TRBJ1-1	CASSPVGPQVGLNTEAFF	TGCGCCAGCAGCCCCGTGGGGCCACAGGTGGGGTTGAACACTGAAGCTTTCTTT
TRBD1	TRBV6-5	-	TRBJ1-5	CASSYSFHGTGVDMGNQPQHF	TGTGCCAGCAGTTACTCTTTTCACGGGACAGGGGTTGATATGGGCAATCAGCCCCAGCATTTT
TRBD1	TRBV9	-	TRBJ1-5	CASSVRGSSNQPQHF	TGTGCCAGCAGCGTCAGGGGGTCGAGCAATCAGCCCCAGCATTTT
-	TRBV7-9	-	TRBJ2-7	CASSQGQGSAYEQYF	TGTGCCAGCAGCCAAGGCCAAGGTTCTGCCTACGAGCAGTACTTC
-	TRBV18	-	TRBJ1-3	CASSPTGSHSGNTIYF	TGTGCCAGCTCACCAACAGGGTCCCACTCTGGAAACACCATATATTTT
TRBD2	TRBV7-9	-	TRBJ2-7	CASSLAGGGIRSYEQYF	TGTGCCAGCAGTTTAGCTGGCGGGGGGATCAGGAGTTACGAGCAGTACTTC
TRBD1	TRBV20-1	-	TRBJ1-6	CSARVGTDNSYNSPLHF	TGCAGTGCTAGGGTCGGGACAGATAACTCCTATAATTCACCCCTCCACTTT
-	TRBV7-2	-	TRBJ2-7	CASSLGQGLRYEQYF	TGTGCCAGCAGCTTAGGCCAGGGTTTAAGATACGAGCAGTACTTC
TRBD1	TRBV10-3	-	TRBJ1-5	CAISEGGTGGGQPQHF	TGTGCCATCAGTGAGGGCGGGACAGGGGGTGGGCAGCCCCAGCATTTT
-	TRBV6-1	few	TRBJ1-1	CASSASQGNTEAFF	TGTGCCAGCAGCGCCTCCCAGGGTAACACTGAAGCTTTCTTT
-	TRBV7-2	-	TRBJ2-7	CASSLTRQGGYEQYF	TGTGCCAGCAGCTTAACGCGGCAGGGAGGATACGAGCAGTACTTC
TRBD2	TRBV6-2/TRBV6-3	few	TRBJ2-5	CASSPLAGSQETQYF	TGTGCCAGCAGCCCCCTAGCGGGGAGCCAAGAGACCCAGTACTTC
TRBD1	TRBV7-9	few	TRBJ1-5	CASSKGQGALNQPQHF	TGTGCCAGCAGCAAGGGACAGGGGGCACTCAATCAGCCCCAGCATTTT